This TCR beta chain was identified during a study of Tregs in tolerant kidney transplant recipients. Assay: immunoSEQ multiplex PCR; the TCRdb copy retains only in-frame clones and omits some. Of 55,000 to 75,000 clones detected, approximately 89% appear once; the ten largest clones hold about 4%. Recipients received nonmyeloablative bone marrow transplants from related graft donors, with transient mixed chimerism. CD4+CD25+CD127- Tregs, CD4+CD25- non-Tregs, CD4 and CD8 cells were sorted. V was pared by 2 bases and J by 2 bases, with 10 bases between. The germline V gene has CDR1 MNHEY and CDR2 SVGAGI. The CDR3 sequence is 15 residues long.

The sample was CD4+ T cells from blood (PBMCs), taken 6 months after the transplant. The receptor was isolated from a human patient who received a combined kidney and bone marrow transplant. A share of the T cells may be of graft donor origin. This sequence joins TRBV6-5 and TRBJ1-3; maybe TRBD1 (5 bases). CDR3 loop: CASSYRDSPGNTIYF. The CDR3, as DNA: TGTGCCAGCAGTTACCGCGACAGTCCTGGAAACACCATATATTTT.